This TCR beta chain was sequenced during a study of T cell clones after liver transplantation. Study-level information: Samples came from ITN030ST, which attempted immunosuppression withdrawal within 2 years of liver transplantation. Points from the study as a whole: Conclusions were preliminary, with small, heterogeneous patient groups. Post-transplant, graft-donor-reactive CD4 TCRbeta sequences in blood dropped significantly in most of the 8 subjects.

Method: immunoSEQ multiplex PCR; TCRdb's copy keeps in-frame clones and lacks some. This table has 6,500 to 8,500 clones, 60% to 75% appearing once. Trimming removed 3 bases at V and 0 bases at J, with 11 bases between. The germline gives CDR1 LNHDA, CDR2 SQIVND (reference sequence). The CDR3 is 15 residues long. Worth noting for this clone: Its antigen is undetermined.

The TCR was taken from a human donor who received a liver transplant. The sequencing here drew on CD8+ T cells from blood, taken before liver transplant. The chain employs TRBV19 and TRBJ2-5; D is possibly TRBD1 (5 bases). The CDR3 bases are TGTGCCAGTAGTATCTCCAGGGCGTACCAAGAGACCCAGTACTTC. It specifies CASSISRAYQETQYF.